This paragraph covers one T cell receptor (beta chain) sequence. The data belong to a study of blood T cell repertoires in COVID-19. Study-wide background: Acute-phase and convalescent COVID-19 samples originated in the United States, Italy and Spain.

Participant-reported clinical history was the basis for cohort assignment. V was clipped by 4 bases and J by 2 bases, with 11 bases between them. This CDR3 region has 13 residues. Germline loops: CDR1 SQVTM, CDR2 ANQGSEA. Authors' data handling: Estimation of nucleated cell counts was performed using reference gene primer amplification. Clones were sequenced by immunoSEQ multiplex PCR, and TCRdb holds only the in-frame ones, with some missing. V, J and clone size are those of that table, while D and trimming were read from the DNA. Among a few hundred thousand clones listed, around 89% were seen once.

The source material was PBMCs or T cells enriched from blood (not recorded which). The rearrangement uses TRBV29-1 and TRBJ1-2; D unresolved. The source of this sequence is a woman aged 25 to 45 who had recovered from COVID-19. The CDR3 DNA sequence: TGCAGCGTTGGAACAACGAGGAACTATGGCTACACCTTC. This sequence encodes CSVGTTRNYGYTF.